This record looks at one T cell receptor (beta chain) sequence and its context. These data originate in a study of shared clonotypes between healthy human individuals. Study-level information: A donor's plate count was three for CD4 naive and three for CD4 memory; CD8 naive had two and CD8 memory one.

Trimming pared 6 bases from V and 7 bases from J, leaving 12 bases between. Germline CDR1 reads KGHSH; CDR2 reads LQKENI. The CDR3 runs 12 residues. The method was immunoSEQ multiplex PCR; TCRdb's version includes in-frame clones alone and lacks a portion of them. The table includes around 2,000,000 clones, 90% to 95% detected once. The split of CD4+ cells yielded CD45RA+ naive and CD45RA-negative memory subsets. The genes are TRBV18 and TRBJ1-2; D perhaps matches TRBD1 (6 bases). The sequence was obtained from a man aged 18 to 29 in good health. Sequenced input: naive CD4+ T cells sorted from blood. Subset given: CD45RA+ positively selected. CDR3 DNA: TGTGCCAGCTCTACACAGGGAAGTGGCTACACCTTC. It yields the protein CASSTQGSGYTF.